This entry lists 16 T cell receptor beta chains sequenced from one sample in a study of T cell responses to AZD1222 COVID-19 vaccine. Sequencing used immunoSEQ multiplex PCR; TCRdb keeps in-frame clones, though not all of them. In the table there are about 140,000 clones, around nine tenths of which are singletons. The material sequenced was peripheral blood, taken on day 0 of AZD1222 vaccination. The receptors here all came from an adult in good health.

V gene TRBV18 combines with J gene TRBJ1-5; D is ambiguous. The CDR3 consists of 15 residues. V gave up 2 bases and J gave up 1 base, with 9 bases separating them. The V gene's germline CDR1 is KGHSH and CDR2 LQKENI. The CDR3 nucleotides are TGTGCCAGCTCACCAGCAGGCCTGAGCAATCAGCCCCAGCATTTT. It is translated as CASSPAGLSNQPQHF.

This chain connects TRBV7-2 to TRBJ2-7; unclear D gene. The CDR3 has 11 residues. Germline loops: CDR1 SGHTA, CDR2 FQGNSA. Trimming shortened V by 4 bases and J by 4 bases, and 5 bases separated the two germline ends. The CDR3 here is CASSSVYEQYF. The CDR3 DNA reads as TGTGCCAGCAGCTCCGTATACGAGCAGTACTTC. Filled out from reference TRBV7-2 and TRBJ2-7, the complete variable domain reads GAGVSQSPSNKVTEKGKDVELRCDPISGHTALYWYRQSLGQGLEFLIYFQGNSAPDKSGLPSDRFSAERTGGSVSTLTIQRTQQEDSAVYLCASSSVYEQYFGPGTRLTVT.

The V gene is TRBV4-3, the J gene TRBJ2-1; TRBD2 is a possible D gene (5 bases). The V and J ends lost 0 bases and 0 bases respectively, with 15 bases between them. The CDR3 is 18 amino acids. In germline, CDR1 is LGHNA, CDR2 YSLEER. CDR3 region: CASSQDRTGMLSYNEQFF. For the CDR3, the DNA is TGCGCCAGCAGCCAAGATAGGACGGGGATGCTCTCCTACAATGAGCAGTTCTTC.

This chain connects TRBV6-1 to TRBJ2-3; TRBD2 is a possible D gene (5 bases). CDR3 length: 15 amino acids. Trimming cost V 2 bases and J 6 bases, with 15 bases left between them. Germline V lookup: CDR1 MNHNS, CDR2 SASEGT. CDR3 in amino acids: CASSEKRTLMDTQYF. Written as DNA, the CDR3 is TGTGCCAGCAGTGAAAAGCGGACCCTGATGGATACGCAGTATTTT.

The CDR3 DNA is TGTGCCAGCAGCCCCCGGACAGGGGAGGGAAACGAGCAGTACTTC. Protein: CASSPRTGEGNEQYF. J is TRBJ2-7 and V is TRBV7-2; 9 positions match TRBD1. The V gene end was trimmed by 5 bases and the J gene end by 5 bases; junction bases not matched to a gene: 10. CDR1 and CDR2 from the germline V gene are SGHTA and FQGNSA. CDR3 length: 15 residues.

V gene TRBV7-9 combines with J gene TRBJ2-3; 7 positions match TRBD2. The length of the CDR3 is 16 residues. Germline V gene data show CDR1 as SEHNR and CDR2 as FQNEAQ (reference sequence). V dropped 5 bases and J dropped 5; count of bases not matched to a gene: 13. The CDR3 is CASSRRGGSGLDTQYF. CDR3 coding DNA: TGTGCCAGCAGCCGCCGGGGCGGGAGCGGGTTAGATACGCAGTATTTT.

V is TRBV6-5 and J is TRBJ2-1; 9 nucleotides line up with TRBD1. The germline V gene has CDR1 MNHEY and CDR2 SVGAGI. Trimming cost V 5 bases and J 8 bases; bases outside gene matches: 7. The CDR3 runs 14 residues. Here the CDR3 DNA reads TGTGCCAGCAGTCAAAGACAGGGGGGGGATGAGCAGTTCTTC. This translates into CASSQRQGGDEQFF.

The chain combines TRBV6-1 with TRBJ1-2; D remains ambiguous. The germline CDR1 and CDR2 sequences are MNHNS and SASEGT. V was pared by 6 bases and J by 6 bases, with 11 bases between. The length of the CDR3 is 12 residues. For the CDR3, the DNA is TGTGCCAGCAGACTACCTAAAAATGGCTACACCTTC. Amino acid sequence: CASRLPKNGYTF.

The gene calls are TRBV28 and TRBJ2-1; the match to TRBD2 covers 12 bases. The J segment lost 0 bases and the V segment lost 2 bases, leaving 14 bases of the junction unmatched. The germline V gene encodes CDR1 MDHEN and CDR2 SYDVKM. The CDR3 totals 21 residues. The chain's CDR3 is CASSLPLPASGRVFSYNEQFF. The CDR3 DNA reads TGTGCCAGCAGTTTACCACTCCCAGCTAGCGGGAGGGTTTTCTCCTACAATGAGCAGTTCTTC.

The chain recombines TRBV7-2 with TRBJ1-3; D remains unclear. Germline CDR1 is SGHTA and CDR2 is FQGNSA. The germline V and J ends were trimmed by 4 bases and 4 bases, with 17 bases remaining between them. The CDR3 is 16 residues long. CDR3 in amino acids: CASSSHRGEVGNTIYF. CDR3 in DNA: TGTGCCAGCAGCTCCCACCGCGGGGAAGTGGGAAACACCATATATTTT.

The chain uses TRBV27 and TRBJ2-4; D is ambiguous. The germline gives CDR1 MNHEY, CDR2 SMNVEV (reference sequence). The ends were cut back, 5 bases at V and 7 bases at J, with 12 bases in the middle. The CDR3 consists of 13 residues. In DNA, the CDR3 is TGTGCCAGCAGTCCCCCATCTGGGAACATTCAGTACTTC. It encodes CASSPPSGNIQYF.

This clone was seen only a few times. The chain has TRBV7-9 and TRBJ2-1; D possibly corresponds to TRBD1 (6 bases). CDR1 SEHNR and CDR2 FQNEAQ come from the germline V gene (reference sequence). Trimming left V 5 bases short and J 7 bases short, with 18 bases between. The CDR3 spans 15 residues. CDR3 DNA sequence: TGTGCCAGCAGCCCTACAGGGTACGGTACAAATGAGCAGTTCTTC. Translation gives CASSPTGYGTNEQFF.

The V call is TRBV19, the J call TRBJ1-1, with 7 bases lining up with TRBD1. This CDR3 contains 14 residues. Trimming cost V 4 bases and J 0 bases; bases outside gene matches: 2. CDR1 is LNHDA and CDR2 is SQIVND in the germline V gene (reference sequence). CDR3 residues: CASSTGGMNTEAFF. The CDR3 coding sequence is TGTGCCAGTAGTACAGGGGGGATGAACACTGAAGCTTTCTTT.

CDR3: CASSQQVGILYEAFF. Here the CDR3 DNA reads TGTGCCAGCAGCCAGCAAGTCGGGATACTTTATGAAGCTTTCTTT. This chain connects TRBV3-1 (or the pseudogene TRBV3-2) to TRBJ1-1; D is uncertain. In germline, CDR1 is LGHDT, CDR2 YNNKEL (reference sequence). This CDR3 has 15 residues. The V end lost 3 bases, the J end lost 7 bases, and 18 bases lay between the germline ends.

This chain joins TRBV5-1 and TRBJ1-6, with D possibly matching TRBD1 (5 bases). CDR3 length equals 15 residues. Germline V gives CDR1 SGHRS, CDR2 YFSETQ. V shed 0 bases and J shed 8 bases, with 12 bases lying between them. CDR3 in amino acids: CASSLAGGTYSPLHF. DNA for the CDR3: TGCGCCAGCAGCTTGGCGGGAGGGACTTATTCACCCCTCCACTTT.

The chain uses TRBV16 and TRBJ1-4; D gene ambiguous. V lost 0 bases to trimming and J lost 1 base, with 6 bases between them. There are 15 residues in the CDR3. Germline lookup yields CDR1 KGHSY and CDR2 FQNENV. CDR3 sequence: CASSQSLRTNEKLFF. The DNA for the CDR3 is TGTGCCAGCAGCCAATCCCTGAGAACTAATGAAAAACTGTTTTTT.